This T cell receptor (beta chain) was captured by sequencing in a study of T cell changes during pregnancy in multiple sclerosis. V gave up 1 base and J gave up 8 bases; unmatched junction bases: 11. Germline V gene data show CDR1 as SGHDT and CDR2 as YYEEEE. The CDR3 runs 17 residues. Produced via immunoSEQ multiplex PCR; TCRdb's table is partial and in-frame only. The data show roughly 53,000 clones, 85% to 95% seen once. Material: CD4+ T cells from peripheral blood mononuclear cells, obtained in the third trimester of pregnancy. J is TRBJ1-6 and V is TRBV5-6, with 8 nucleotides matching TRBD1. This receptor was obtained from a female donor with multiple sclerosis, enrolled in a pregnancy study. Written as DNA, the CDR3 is TGTGCCAGCAGCTTGTTGCAGGGGGCCCTCGGGCATTCACCCCTCCACTTT. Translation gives CASSLLQGALGHSPLHF.